A single sample is the source of the 6 T cell receptor beta chains below, sequenced in a study of cytomegalovirus exposure and HLA in healthy donors. The PCR contained 60 Vbeta and 13 Jbeta primers. Measured with immunoSEQ multiplex PCR; TCRdb has only the in-frame clones, and not every one. The data contain about 160,000 clones, around 74% of them singletons. The sequenced material came from PBMCs. These receptors were obtained from a female donor in good health and CMV-seronegative.

The gene calls are TRBV2 and TRBJ1-5; D is ambiguous. Germline assignment: CDR1 SNHLY and CDR2 FYNNEI. This CDR3 spans 16 amino acids. Trimming removed 5 bases from V and 1 base from J, with 15 bases in between. CDR3 bases: TGTGCCAGCAGTACAGTAGTCGCCGAGAGCAATCAGCCCCAGCATTTT. Translating gives CASSTVVAESNQPQHF.

The chain has TRBV9 and TRBJ1-6, with unresolved D. Between the trimmed V and J ends, which lost 0 bases and 3 bases, there was a span of 7 bases. The germline V gene encodes CDR1 SGDLS and CDR2 YYNGEE. The length of the CDR3 is 15 residues. Written as DNA, the CDR3 is TGTGCCAGCAGCGTAGGAGGGATCTATAATTCACCCCTCCACTTT. The encoded protein is CASSVGGIYNSPLHF.

This clone was detected only a few times. The DNA for the CDR3 is TGTGCCAGCACCGGGGGACTAGCGGGGTCCTACGAGCAGTACTTC. Residues: CASTGGLAGSYEQYF. The chain joins TRBV4-2 to TRBJ2-7, with 13 bases that match TRBD2. The germline gives CDR1 LGHNA, CDR2 YNFKEQ. The CDR3 spans 15 residues. V shed 7 bases, J shed 1 base, and the junction held 4 bases outside the gene matches.

The V call is TRBV2, the J call TRBJ2-3; TRBD2 matches 9 bases. Germline-derived CDR1 and CDR2 are SNHLY and FYNNEI. V shed 8 bases and J 7 bases; nucleotides not matched to a gene: 13. The CDR3 is 15 residues long. As DNA, the CDR3 is TGTGCCAGCGCCTCCGGGACTAGCTCGGCGAATACGCAGTATTTT. This translates into CASASGTSSANTQYF.

This chain uses TRBV5-6 with TRBJ2-3; D perhaps matches TRBD2 (7 bases). V was clipped by 5 bases and J by 3 bases, with 16 bases between them. This CDR3 is built from 15 residues. Germline CDR1 is SGHDT and CDR2 is YYEEEE. This chain's CDR3 is CASSAGGGGTDTQYF. CDR3 nucleotides: TGTGCCAGCAGTGCTGGGGGGGGCGGAACAGATACGCAGTATTTT.

CDR3 region: CASSEALAGVKNIQYF. The CDR3 DNA reads as TGTGCCAGCAGTGAAGCGCTAGCGGGGGTCAAAAACATTCAGTACTTC. This chain uses TRBV6-1 with TRBJ2-4, with 10 bases lining up with TRBD2. Germline loops: CDR1 MNHNS, CDR2 SASEGT. V gave up 0 bases and J gave up 3 bases; unmatched junction bases: 2. CDR3 length: 16 residues.